One and the same sample provided the 29 T cell receptor beta chains below, sequenced in a study of blood T cell repertoires in COVID-19. TCRdb keeps only in-frame clones here, not all; method: immunoSEQ multiplex PCR. Among just over 300,000 clones, 86% were seen once, and the ten largest hold less than 4.5%. Sequenced input: PBMCs or T cells enriched from blood (not recorded which). The receptors come from a man aged 25-45 years who had recovered from COVID-19.

V is TRBV18 and J is TRBJ2-2; the match to TRBD2 covers 10 bases. With 1 base clipped from V and 0 bases from J, the junction kept 5 bases outside the gene matches. CDR1 and CDR2 (germline): KGHSH, LQKENI. This CDR3 spans 18 amino acids. This CDR3 is CASSPLAGGIANTGELFF. CDR3 bases: TGTGCCAGCTCACCACTAGCGGGGGGCATCGCGAACACCGGGGAGCTGTTTTTT.

This chain connects TRBV19 to TRBJ1-1; 7 bases fit TRBD1. In germline, CDR1 is LNHDA, CDR2 SQIVND (reference sequence). This CDR3 has 14 amino acids. V lost 5 bases and J lost 2; bases outside the gene matches: 5. DNA of the CDR3: TGTGCCAGTAGTCCCGGGACAGTCAACACTGAAGCTTTCTTT. Translating it yields CASSPGTVNTEAFF.

This chain joins TRBV29-1 and TRBJ2-2; 14 bases fit TRBD2. V shed 4 bases, J shed 6 bases, and the junction held 7 bases outside the gene matches. CDR1 SQVTM and CDR2 ANQGSEA come from the germline V gene. CDR3 length: 16 residues. The CDR3 DNA reads TGCAGCGTTGGGGGACTAGCGGGAGTGGGCTCCGGGGAGCTGTTTTTT. It is translated as CSVGGLAGVGSGELFF.

CDR3: CARERNDRGRNEQFF. The CDR3 bases are TGCGCCAGAGAGAGAAATGACAGGGGTAGAAATGAGCAGTTCTTC. V gene TRBV5-1 combines with J gene TRBJ2-1; TRBD1 aligns across 8 bases. Germline assignment: CDR1 SGHRS and CDR2 YFSETQ. The CDR3 runs 15 residues. V was clipped by 8 bases and J by 7 bases; unmatched bases: 14.

The table lists this clone with a count of one. The V gene is TRBV5-1, the J gene TRBJ1-1, with D perhaps matching TRBD1 (6 bases). Trimming removed 0 bases from V and 8 bases from J, with 14 bases in between. This CDR3 spans 14 amino acids. From germline, CDR1 is SGHRS and CDR2 YFSETQ. DNA for the CDR3: TGCGCCAGCAGCTTGGAACTAGGACAGCCAGAAGCTTTCTTT. It specifies CASSLELGQPEAFF.

CDR3 region: CASREGDTEAFF. CDR3 nucleotides: TGTGCCAGCCGCGAGGGGGACACTGAAGCTTTCTTT. The genes are TRBV28 and TRBJ1-1; TRBD1 might be the D (6 bases). V was trimmed by 8 bases and J by 3 bases, leaving 10 bases between them. This CDR3 is 12 amino acids long. CDR1 is MDHEN, CDR2 SYDVKM, per germline. Based on the CDR3 plus reference TRBV28 and TRBJ1-1, the full variable domain is DVKVTQSSRYLVKRTGEKVFLECVQDMDHENMFWYRQDPGLGLRLIYFSYDVKMKEKGDIPEGYSVSREKKERFSLILESASTNQTSMYLCASREGDTEAFFGQGTRLTVV.

The V and J genes are TRBV5-1 and TRBJ2-3; 8 bases fit TRBD1. The CDR3 covers 15 residues. J lost 4 bases, V lost 1 base, and 5 bases had no gene match. Germline values: CDR1 SGHRS, CDR2 YFSETQ. The CDR3, as DNA: TGCGCCAGCAGCTTGAACCGACAGGGGTCAGATACGCAGTATTTT. Residues: CASSLNRQGSDTQYF.

The chain uses TRBV19 and TRBJ2-2; D not resolved. CDR1 is LNHDA and CDR2 is SQIVND in the germline V gene (reference sequence). The CDR3 extends over 13 amino acids. Trimming cost V 1 base and J 3 bases, with 3 bases left between them. In DNA, the CDR3 is TGTGCCAGTAGTATAGGAGACACCGGGGAGCTGTTTTTT. It specifies CASSIGDTGELFF. The complete variable domain, with remaining parts taken from reference TRBV19 and TRBJ2-2, reads DGGITQSPKYLFRKEGQNVTLSCEQNLNHDAMYWYRQDPGQGLRLIYYSQIVNDFQKGDIAEGYSVSREKKESFPLTVTSAQKNPTAFYLCASSIGDTGELFFGEGSRLTVL.

The V and J genes are TRBV5-1 and TRBJ2-1; TRBD1 aligns across 12 bases. The CDR3 sequence is 15 residues long. CDR1 SGHRS and CDR2 YFSETQ come from the germline V gene. J was trimmed by 11 bases and V by 0 bases; bases with no gene match: 6. The CDR3 here is CASSLEGQGAIKQFF. CDR3 bases: TGCGCCAGCAGCTTGGAGGGACAGGGGGCCATAAAGCAGTTCTTC.

This clone was found once. The chain has TRBV28 and TRBJ1-3; D is possibly TRBD1 (6 bases). Trimming pared 5 bases from V and 0 bases from J, leaving 17 bases between. Germline V CDR1 and CDR2: MDHEN, SYDVKM. The CDR3 sequence is 17 residues long. DNA for the CDR3: TGTGCCAGCAGTAAAAACTGGGACACCTTCTCTGGAAACACCATATATTTT. Its translation is CASSKNWDTFSGNTIYF.

This chain links TRBV30 with TRBJ2-1; 9 bases match TRBD1. This CDR3 has 16 amino acids. Germline CDR1 and CDR2: GTSNPN and SVGIG (reference sequence). Trimming cost V 1 base and J 5 bases; bases outside gene matches: 9. The CDR3 spells CAWSDPRDRVNNEQFF. Written as DNA, the CDR3 is TGTGCCTGGAGTGACCCTAGGGACAGGGTTAACAATGAGCAGTTCTTC. Combining the CDR3 with reference TRBV30 and TRBJ2-1 gives the whole variable domain SQTIHQWPATLVQPVGSPLSLECTVEGTSNPNLYWYRQAAGRGLQLLFYSVGIGQISSEVPQNLSASRPQDRQFILSSKKLLLSDSGFYLCAWSDPRDRVNNEQFFGPGTRLTVL.

This clone was seen once. The chain carries TRBV6-1 and TRBJ1-1; D is unclear. CDR1 is MNHNS and CDR2 is SASEGT in the germline V gene. The ends were cut back, 3 bases at V and 0 bases at J, with 14 bases in the middle. The CDR3 runs to 16 residues. CDR3 in amino acids: CASSERADHMNTEAFF. In DNA form, the CDR3 reads TGTGCCAGCAGTGAGCGGGCGGATCACATGAACACTGAAGCTTTCTTT.

The V and J genes are TRBV2 and TRBJ1-1, with 8 bases that match TRBD1. In germline, CDR1 is SNHLY, CDR2 FYNNEI. Trimming at V came to 0 bases and at J to 1 base, leaving 16 bases not matched to a gene. The CDR3 spans 20 residues. In nucleotides, the CDR3 is TGTGCCAGCAGTGAAGCTATTTTGGCGGACAGGGAAGCCCCGAACACTGAAGCTTTCTTT. Translating gives CASSEAILADREAPNTEAFF.

This clone turned up a few times. V usage is TRBV15 and J usage is TRBJ2-1; D call uncertain. This CDR3 spans 14 amino acids. The germline CDR1 and CDR2 sequences are LNHNV and YYDKDF (reference sequence). V gave up 1 base and J gave up 4 bases, with 8 bases separating them. The CDR3 region has the DNA TGTGCCACCAGCAGAGCCCAGCGATACAATGAGCAGTTCTTC. Its translation is CATSRAQRYNEQFF.

The gene calls are TRBV14 and TRBJ2-2; 10 nucleotides line up with TRBD2. Germline loops: CDR1 SGHDN, CDR2 FVKESK. The CDR3 covers 15 residues. V was clipped by 4 bases and J by 8 bases; unmatched bases: 7. CDR3: CASSRRLAGPGELFF. DNA for the CDR3: TGTGCCAGCAGCCGGAGACTAGCGGGTCCAGGGGAGCTGTTTTTT.

This clone was seen once. The rearrangement uses TRBV6-5 and TRBJ2-4; a weak D match, TRBD2 (5 bases). Germline CDR1 and CDR2: MNHEY and SVGAGI. V gave up 2 bases and J gave up 7 bases, with 12 bases separating them. This CDR3 is 14 amino acids long. The CDR3, as DNA: TGTGCCAGCAGTTACATTGGGAGAAAGAACATTCAGTACTTC. It encodes CASSYIGRKNIQYF.

V and J are TRBV3-1 (or the pseudogene TRBV3-2) and TRBJ2-6; 7 bases agree with TRBD1. CDR1 and CDR2 from the germline V gene are LGHDT and YNNKEL (reference sequence). The junction had 4 bases not matched to a gene; V was cut back by 0 bases and J by 2 bases. The CDR3 consists of 17 residues. CDR3 protein: CASSQDGQATGANVLTF. CDR3 DNA sequence: TGTGCCAGCAGCCAAGACGGACAGGCAACTGGGGCCAACGTCCTGACTTTC.

The rearrangement joins TRBV7-6 to TRBJ1-1; D may be TRBD1 (6 bases). The CDR3 is made up of 14 amino acids. Trimming pared 5 bases from V and 4 bases from J, leaving 14 bases between. CDR1 is SGHVS and CDR2 is FNYEAQ in the germline V gene. CDR3: CASSQQGSFTEAFF. The DNA of the CDR3 is TGTGCCAGCAGCCAACAGGGATCGTTCACTGAAGCTTTCTTT.

V usage is TRBV29-1 and J usage is TRBJ1-1, with D possibly TRBD1 on 5 matching bases. Trimming left V 5 bases short and J 1 base short, with 11 bases between. Germline V CDR1 and CDR2: SQVTM, ANQGSEA. The CDR3 sequence is 13 residues long. The CDR3 region has the DNA TGCAGCGTTCGCGACGACAGGAACACTGAAGCTTTCTTT. It specifies CSVRDDRNTEAFF. The entire variable domain, with the rest obtained from reference TRBV29-1 and TRBJ1-1, is as follows: SAVISQKPSRDICQRGTSLTIQCQVDSQVTMMFWYRQQPGQSLTLIATANQGSEATYESGFVIDKFPISRPNLTFSTLTVSNMSPEDSSIYLCSVRDDRNTEAFFGQGTRLTVV.

The V and J genes are TRBV5-1 and TRBJ1-6; unclear D gene. The CDR3 is 14 residues long. The V end lost 0 bases, the J end lost 6 bases, and 7 bases lay between the germline ends. CDR1 and CDR2 (germline): SGHRS, YFSETQ. Here the CDR3 DNA reads TGCGCCAGCAGCTTGGCGGGGATTAATTCACCCCTCCACTTT. It encodes CASSLAGINSPLHF.

The V gene is TRBV7-9, the J gene TRBJ2-2; 7 positions agree with TRBD1. V lost 6 bases and J lost 5; bases outside the gene matches: 6. The germline V gene has CDR1 SEHNR and CDR2 FQNEAQ (reference sequence). This CDR3 spans 14 amino acids. DNA for the CDR3: TGTGCCAGCAGACGGACAGGCAAGACCGGGGAGCTGTTTTTT. Its protein product is CASRRTGKTGELFF.

The CDR3 nucleotides read TGTGCCAGCAGCCAAGGGGTGCAGGGTGGCTACACCTTC. Protein: CASSQGVQGGYTF. The chain has TRBV14 and TRBJ1-2; maybe TRBD1 (5 bases). CDR3 length: 13 residues. Germline V gene data show CDR1 as SGHDN and CDR2 as FVKESK. V was clipped by 1 base and J by 7 bases, with 10 bases between them.

The gene calls are TRBV18 and TRBJ1-6; D gene ambiguous. CDR3 length: 13 amino acids. V gave up 5 bases and J gave up 8 bases, with 10 bases separating them. The germline V gene encodes CDR1 KGHSH and CDR2 LQKENI. In DNA, the CDR3 is TGTGCCAGCTCAACCAGGTCTGATTCACCCCTCCACTTT. This gives the protein CASSTRSDSPLHF.

J is TRBJ2-2 and V is TRBV7-9, with D possibly being TRBD2 (5 bases). Trimming removed 3 bases from V and 7 bases from J, with 12 bases in between. The CDR3 consists of 14 residues. Germline V gene data show CDR1 as SEHNR and CDR2 as FQNEAQ (reference sequence). CDR3 sequence: CASSFLALGGELFF. The CDR3 coding sequence is TGTGCCAGCAGCTTCTTAGCGTTGGGCGGGGAGCTGTTTTTT.

This chain links TRBV10-2 with TRBJ1-2; possibly TRBD1 for D (5 bases). The germline V and J ends were trimmed by 6 bases and 2 bases, with 13 bases remaining between them. The CDR3 contains 14 residues. Germline CDR1 reads WSHSY; CDR2 reads SAAADI. The CDR3 reads CASRAIGQNYGYTF. In nucleotides, the CDR3 is TGCGCCAGCAGAGCAATTGGACAAAACTATGGCTACACCTTC.

The chain is built from TRBV29-1 and TRBJ1-2; D might be TRBD1 (6 bases). The CDR3 is 14 amino acids. The V gene lost 4 bases and the J gene lost 7 bases, with 19 bases spanning the gap. Germline V gives CDR1 SQVTM, CDR2 ANQGSEA. CDR3 in amino acids: CSVGSAGGVGGYTF. CDR3 bases: TGCAGCGTTGGGTCAGCTGGGGGCGTGGGTGGCTACACCTTC.

This clone was picked up a small number of times. The same CDR3 also results from other DNA sequences found in this sample. The chain uses TRBV2 and TRBJ2-7; possibly TRBD1 for D (6 bases). The CDR3 covers 12 residues. Germline V lookup: CDR1 SNHLY, CDR2 FYNNEI. The V gene lost 4 bases and the J gene lost 6 bases, with 10 bases spanning the gap. The CDR3 bases are TGTGCCAGCAGTGTGCAAGGGGGCGAGCAGTACTTC. This translates into CASSVQGGEQYF.

This clone has more than one count but fewer than ten. The rearrangement joins TRBV25-1 to TRBJ1-1, with TRBD1 identical over 7 bases. Germline CDR1 and CDR2: MGHDK and SYGVNS. The CDR3 runs 14 residues. J was trimmed by 5 bases and V by 6 bases; bases with no gene match: 9. Here the CDR3 reads CASSEETGSTEAFF. The CDR3 region has the DNA TGTGCCAGCAGCGAGGAGACAGGGTCTACTGAAGCTTTCTTT.

This chain joins TRBV19 and TRBJ2-7; TRBD1 might be the D (5 bases). CDR3 length: 13 residues. Germline CDR1 LNHDA, CDR2 SQIVND (reference sequence). V lost 5 bases, J lost 6 bases, and 14 bases lay in between. The CDR3 sequence is CASSPQGKCEQYF. DNA for the CDR3: TGTGCCAGTAGTCCCCAGGGTAAGTGCGAGCAGTACTTC. The full variable domain, with the rest looked up from reference TRBV19 and TRBJ2-7, is DGGITQSPKYLFRKEGQNVTLSCEQNLNHDAMYWYRQDPGQGLRLIYYSQIVNDFQKGDIAEGYSVSREKKESFPLTVTSAQKNPTAFYLCASSPQGKCEQYFGPGTRLTVT.